These 10 T cell receptor beta chains originate from one sample sequenced in a study of cytomegalovirus exposure and HLA in healthy donors. Using immunoSEQ multiplex PCR, the repertoire was profiled, and TCRdb retains in-frame clones only, with some absent. The sample includes approximately 280,000 clones, roughly 90% of them seen just once. The material sequenced was PBMCs. Receptors were obtained from a woman between 18 and 29 years old in good health and CMV-seronegative.

The rearrangement joins TRBV11-3 to TRBJ2-1, with no clear D. The germline V gene has CDR1 SGHNT and CDR2 YENEEA. This CDR3 spans 13 amino acids. V lost 4 bases and J 8 bases, leaving 12 bases between the germline ends. CDR3 residues: CASSSPLDYEQFF. CDR3 nucleotides: TGTGCCAGCAGCTCCCCCCTTGACTATGAGCAGTTCTTC.

This clone was observed a single time. This chain links TRBV7-8 with TRBJ2-3; 7 nucleotides align to TRBD1. J was trimmed by 5 bases and V by 1 base; bases with no gene match: 3. CDR1 is SGHVS and CDR2 is FQNEAQ in the germline V gene. The CDR3 runs to 14 residues. CDR3 amino acids: CASSLETGRDTQYF. Written as DNA, the CDR3 is TGTGCCAGCAGCTTAGAGACAGGGAGAGATACGCAGTATTTT. Drawing the rest from reference TRBV7-8 and TRBJ2-3, the complete variable domain is GAGVSQSPRYKVAKRGQDVALRCDPISGHVSLFWYQQALGQGPEFLTYFQNEAQLDKSGLPSDRFFAERPEGSVSTLKIQRTQQEDSAVYLCASSLETGRDTQYFGPGTRLTVL.

The J gene is TRBJ2-1, the V gene TRBV4-1, with 7 bases aligning to TRBD2. J gave up 0 bases and V 0 bases, and 5 bases lay outside the gene matches. The CDR3 contains 17 residues. Germline CDR1 and CDR2: MGHRA and YSYEKL. CDR3 sequence reads: CASSQDGGGSSYNEQFF. The CDR3 nucleotides read TGCGCCAGCAGCCAAGATGGGGGGGGTTCCTCCTACAATGAGCAGTTCTTC.

This chain connects TRBV6-1 to TRBJ1-2; 10 bases map to TRBD1. J was trimmed by 4 bases and V by 6 bases; bases with no gene match: 8. Looked up from germline, CDR1 is MNHNS and CDR2 is SASEGT. The CDR3 consists of 15 residues. The CDR3 bases are TGTGCCAGCAGCGGGGACAGGGGCGTCGGCTATGGCTACACCTTC. This gives the protein CASSGDRGVGYGYTF.

This rearrangement joins TRBV27 to TRBJ2-7; 7 nucleotides match TRBD1. The junction had 14 bases not matched to a gene; V was cut back by 6 bases and J by 3 bases. CDR1 is MNHEY, CDR2 SMNVEV, per germline (reference sequence). The CDR3 sequence is 16 residues long. CDR3: CASRDNRGPGLYEQYF. The CDR3 DNA reads as TGTGCCAGCAGAGACAACAGGGGACCGGGCCTCTACGAGCAGTACTTC.

As for this clone: The identical CDR3 is also encoded by other nucleotide sequences in the sample. This chain connects TRBV5-1 to TRBJ2-5, with a weak D call TRBD1 (6 bases). The V gene's germline CDR1 is SGHRS and CDR2 YFSETQ. The CDR3 covers 14 residues. V lost 4 bases to trimming and J lost 0 bases, with 10 bases between them. The CDR3 DNA is TGCGCCAGCAGCCTCCAGGGGTACCAAGAGACCCAGTACTTC. Its protein is CASSLQGYQETQYF. Full variable domain (rest looked up from reference TRBV5-1 and TRBJ2-5): KAGVTQTPRYLIKTRGQQVTLSCSPISGHRSVSWYQQTPGQGLQFLFEYFSETQRNKGNFPGRFSGRQFSNSRSEMNVSTLELGDSALYLCASSLQGYQETQYFGPGTRLLVL.

V and J are TRBV13 and TRBJ2-1; D call uncertain. Germline assignment: CDR1 PRHDT and CDR2 FYEKMQ (reference sequence). The CDR3 totals 16 residues. Between the trimmed V and J ends, which lost 2 bases and 3 bases, there was a span of 14 bases. As DNA, the CDR3 is TGTGCCAGCAGCTTACTCCTAGGCAGTTTCTACAATGAGCAGTTCTTC. This codes for CASSLLLGSFYNEQFF. The variable domain in full, completed from reference TRBV13 and TRBJ2-1, reads AAGVIQSPRHLIKEKRETATLKCYPIPRHDTVYWYQQGPGQDPQFLISFYEKMQSDKGSIPDRFSAQQFSDYHSELNMSSLELGDSALYFCASSLLLGSFYNEQFFGPGTRLTVL.

The chain joins TRBV5-6 to TRBJ2-7, with 10 bases that match TRBD2. The ends lost 1 base at V and 6 bases at J; junction bases unmatched: 7. The CDR3 is made up of 15 amino acids. Germline V CDR1 and CDR2: SGHDT, YYEEEE. The CDR3 here is CASSLPAGGPGEQYF. Here the CDR3 DNA reads TGTGCCAGCAGCTTGCCAGCGGGAGGGCCGGGCGAGCAGTACTTC.

The chain joins TRBV9 to TRBJ1-3; 8 nucleotides agree with TRBD1. V shed 0 bases, J shed 0 bases, and the junction held 5 bases outside the gene matches. The CDR3 has 17 amino acids. Per the germline V gene, CDR1 is SGDLS and CDR2 is YYNGEE. The CDR3 here is CASSVATGGSSGNTIYF. The CDR3 bases are TGTGCCAGCAGCGTAGCTACAGGGGGGAGCTCTGGAAACACCATATATTTT.

The chain uses TRBV9 and TRBJ2-2, with 14 bases lining up with TRBD2. The CDR3 extends over 16 amino acids. CDR1 and CDR2 (germline): SGDLS, YYNGEE. Unmatched junction bases numbered 5, after V lost 3 bases and J lost 7 bases. The CDR3 coding sequence is TGTGCCAGCAGCGAGACTAGCGGGAGGGCGGGCGGGGAGCTGTTTTTT. This sequence encodes CASSETSGRAGGELFF.